Reported below is one T cell receptor beta chain. Its antigen is not known. V lost 4 bases and J lost 9; bases outside the gene matches: 14. The CDR3 is 16 residues long. Per the germline V gene, CDR1 is SGHTA and CDR2 is FQGNSA. A second PCR, run for about 7 to 11 cycles, used a sample-barcoded 5' primer plus a J-beta primer mix. TCRdb used MiXCR to reprocess the 5' RACE reads, holding one entry per CDR3 protein. The sample has about 1.4 million distinct CDR3 sequences, roughly 60% seen once. These data originate in a study of blood T cells in healthy people across ages. Study findings and constraints: Per million T cells, TCR beta diversity dropped about linearly as age rose. Estimated diversity, derived from one million T cells, was regarded as an underestimate.

The V and J genes are TRBV7-2 and TRBJ2-3, with 9 bases that match TRBD2. This TCR was recovered from a man between 18 and 35 years old in good health. The material sequenced was blood. The CDR3 nucleotides are TGTGCCAGCAGCTCTCCGGCTCCGCGGGGGGGCGGAACGCAGTATTTT. Encoded protein: CASSSPAPRGGGTQYF.